What follows are 30 T cell receptor beta chains derived from one specimen sequenced in a study of blood T cells in healthy people across ages. The authors ran a second PCR of 7 to 11 cycles using a sample-barcoded 5' primer and a J-beta primer mix. TCRdb re-analysed the 5' RACE reads in MiXCR, keeping a single row per CDR3 protein. The repertoire holds about 800,000 distinct CDR3 sequences, with roughly 60% as singletons. The sample was blood. These receptor sequences come from a man aged 30-40 years in good health.

V gene TRBV12-3 or TRBV12-4 combines with J gene TRBJ1-6; D is ambiguous. The germline V and J ends were trimmed by 3 bases and 9 bases, with 6 bases remaining between them. This CDR3 comprises 12 residues. The CDR3 nucleotides read TGTGCCAGCAGTTTTGAGAGTTCACCCCTCCACTTT. It encodes CASSFESSPLHF.

This chain uses TRBV7-8 with TRBJ2-5, with 7 bases matching TRBD1. CDR3 length: 15 amino acids. The J segment lost 0 bases and the V segment lost 1 base, leaving 2 bases of the junction unmatched. Per the germline V gene, CDR1 is SGHVS and CDR2 is FQNEAQ. The CDR3 loop is CASSLVGQYQETQYF. For the CDR3, the DNA is TGTGCCAGCAGCTTAGTGGGACAGTACCAAGAGACCCAGTACTTC.

The chain has TRBV7-8 and TRBJ2-7; 10 positions match TRBD1. CDR3 length equals 15 residues. The ends lost 5 bases at V and 2 bases at J; junction bases unmatched: 6. Germline lookup yields CDR1 SGHVS and CDR2 FQNEAQ. CDR3 nucleotides: TGTGCCAGCAGCCTCCGGGACAGGGGCCCCTACGAGCAGTACTTC. It encodes CASSLRDRGPYEQYF.

The chain recombines TRBV6-1 with TRBJ2-1; D ambiguous. CDR1 and CDR2 from the germline V gene are MNHNS and SASEGT. The length of the CDR3 is 14 residues. V lost 7 bases and J 1 base, leaving 11 bases between the germline ends. The CDR3 DNA sequence: TGTGCCAGCAAGGCAGGCCAATCCTACAATGAGCAGTTCTTC. Its translation is CASKAGQSYNEQFF.

This clonotype appeared a few times. V and J are TRBV12-3 or TRBV12-4 and TRBJ2-6, with 10 bases lining up with TRBD1. CDR3 size: 15 residues. Trimming cost V 6 bases and J 4 bases; bases outside gene matches: 3. CDR3 DNA sequence: TGTGCCAGCAGAGGACAGGGGGTCGGGGCCAACGTCCTGACTTTC. As protein: CASRGQGVGANVLTF.

The chain links TRBV5-6 to TRBJ2-5, with a tentative D call TRBD1 (6 bases). Deletions cut 2 bases from V and 3 bases from J, with 11 bases between. Germline CDR1 and CDR2: SGHDT and YYEEEE. The CDR3 covers 14 residues. In DNA form, the CDR3 reads TGTGCCAGCAGCTTCACGGCAGGGGAAGAGACCCAGTACTTC. It encodes CASSFTAGEETQYF. The full variable domain, completed using reference TRBV5-6 and TRBJ2-5, is DAGVTQSPTHLIKTRGQQVTLRCSPKSGHDTVSWYQQALGQGPQFIFQYYEEEERQRGNFPDRFSGHQFPNYSSELNVNALLLGDSALYLCASSFTAGEETQYFGPGTRLLVL.

For this clonotype: A junction boundary mismatches the germline segment, possibly from a read error. The chain uses TRBV7-9 and TRBJ2-4; the D gene is possibly TRBD2 (6 bases). Looked up from germline, CDR1 is SEHNR and CDR2 is FQNEAQ (reference sequence). This CDR3 contains 12 residues. The CDR3 region has the DNA TGTTCCAGCAGCTCAGGGTCGGGGGAGCAGTACTTC. This gives the protein CSSSSGSGEQYF. The full variable domain, its missing parts supplied by reference TRBV7-9 and TRBJ2-4, is DTGVSQNPRHKITKRGQNVTFRCDPISEHNRLYWYRQTLGQGPEFLTYFQNEAQLEKSRLLSDRFSAERPKGSFSTLEIQRTEQGDSAMYLCSSSSGSGEQYFGAGTRLSVL.

The V gene is TRBV6-5, the J gene TRBJ2-5; 10 nucleotides agree with TRBD2. The J call is doubtful: the DNA matches TRBJ2-7 better. The CDR3 is made up of 15 amino acids. Per the germline V gene, CDR1 is MNHEY and CDR2 is SVGAGI. CDR3 sequence reads: CASSPSGRGNYEQYF. In nucleotides, the CDR3 is TGTGCCAGCAGTCCCAGCGGGAGGGGAAACTACGAGCAGTACTTC.

This clonotype appeared a few times. The chain couples TRBV29-1 to TRBJ1-6; D might be TRBD1 (6 bases). CDR3 length equals 15 residues. Trimming left V 3 bases short and J 5 bases short, with 14 bases between. Germline V lookup: CDR1 SQVTM, CDR2 ANQGSEA. As DNA, the CDR3 is TGCAGCGTTGAGAGGGGGGGCTTGGATAATTCACCCCTCCACTTT. This sequence encodes CSVERGGLDNSPLHF.

The chain joins TRBV12-3 or TRBV12-4 to TRBJ2-7; no reliable D call. This CDR3 contains 11 residues. V was shortened by 6 bases and J by 7 bases, with 10 bases between the two germline ends. The CDR3 sequence is CASSIGREQYF. In DNA, the CDR3 is TGTGCCAGCAGCATCGGACGGGAGCAGTACTTC.

The V gene is TRBV7-9, the J gene TRBJ2-4, with D possibly being TRBD2 (5 bases). The closer fit of TRBJ2-7 to the DNA end suggests the J call may be wrong. Germline CDR1 reads SEHNR; CDR2 reads FQNEAQ (reference sequence). There are 16 residues in the CDR3. In DNA, the CDR3 is TGTGCCAGCAGCCCTAGCACGACTGCAACCGCCTACGAGCAGTACTTC. This sequence encodes CASSPSTTATAYEQYF.

About this clonotype itself: A read error may produce the germline difference seen at one junction end. The chain carries TRBV27 and TRBJ1-6; D gene unclear. CDR3 length: 11 residues. From germline, CDR1 is MNHEY and CDR2 SMNVEV (reference sequence). CDR3 protein: CTSSLIRLLHF. DNA for the CDR3: TGTACCAGCAGTTTAATACGCCTCCTCCACTTT.

This clonotype was seen once. The chain recombines TRBV7-2 with TRBJ2-1, with D possibly TRBD2 on 6 matching bases. The assigned J gene may be wrong: the sequence end matches TRBJ2-7 better. This CDR3 spans 14 amino acids. Germline V CDR1 and CDR2: SGHTA, FQGNSA. CDR3 nucleotide sequence: TGTGCCAGCAACGCGGGAATTCCCCCCTACGAGCAGTACTTC. It translates to CASNAGIPPYEQYF.

This chain connects TRBV3-1 to TRBJ2-5, with unresolved D. V lost 0 bases, J lost 5 bases, and 7 bases lay in between. In germline, CDR1 is LGHDT, CDR2 YNNKEL (reference sequence). This CDR3 region has 13 residues. The CDR3 DNA is TGTGCCAGCAGCCAAGAAGGGTGGGAGACCCAGTACTTC. Its translation: CASSQEGWETQYF.

This clonotype came up once. The chain is built from TRBV6-5 and TRBJ2-3, with D perhaps matching TRBD1 (5 bases). CDR1 is MNHEY and CDR2 is SVGAGI in the germline V gene. CDR3 size: 14 residues. The ends were cut back, 6 bases at V and 3 bases at J, with 13 bases in the middle. CDR3 loop: CASSAQVKTDTQYF. CDR3 DNA sequence: TGTGCCAGCAGCGCACAGGTCAAAACAGATACGCAGTATTTT.

This rearrangement joins TRBV6-1 to TRBJ2-1; no definite D call. V lost 3 bases, J lost 8 bases, and 20 bases lay in between. The CDR3 sequence is 16 residues long. In germline, CDR1 is MNHNS, CDR2 SASEGT. The CDR3 DNA follows: TGTGCCAGCAGTGAGTCCAGGACGGCTCTATTGGATGAGCAGTTCTTC. The encoded protein is CASSESRTALLDEQFF.

The chain is built from TRBV20-1 and TRBJ2-7; D ambiguous. With 0 bases removed from V and 3 bases from J, the gap between germline ends came to 6 bases. Germline loops: CDR1 DFQATT, CDR2 SNEGSKA (reference sequence). The CDR3 has 12 residues. This CDR3 reads CSARDSYYEQYF. Here the CDR3 DNA reads TGCAGTGCTAGAGACTCCTACTACGAGCAGTACTTC.

This clonotype came up a few times. The CDR3 DNA follows: TGTGCCAGCAACGGACAGTTGAGCTATGGCTACACCTTC. Translation: CASNGQLSYGYTF. The chain has TRBV6-6 and TRBJ1-2; D is perhaps TRBD1 (6 bases). With 7 bases removed from V and 4 bases from J, the gap between germline ends came to 13 bases. The germline V gene encodes CDR1 MNHNY and CDR2 SVGAGI (reference sequence). CDR3 length: 13 residues.

This clonotype was seen once. The chain is built from TRBV14 and TRBJ1-6, with 11 bases matching TRBD1. The trim removed 4 bases at V and 12 bases at J, leaving 2 bases unmatched. Germline V gene data show CDR1 as SGHDN and CDR2 as FVKESK. The CDR3 runs 13 residues. The CDR3 coding sequence is TGTGCCAGCAGCCGGACAGGGGGCAGACCCCTCCACTTT. Translation: CASSRTGGRPLHF.

The J gene is TRBJ2-5, the V gene TRBV7-2; D may be TRBD2 (7 bases). The tail of the sequence fits TRBJ2-7 better, so the J call may be wrong. The germline CDR1 and CDR2 sequences are SGHTA and FQGNSA. This CDR3 is built from 14 residues. CDR3 sequence: CASNEGGGQYEQYF. The CDR3 DNA reads TGTGCCAGCAACGAAGGGGGGGGGCAGTACGAGCAGTACTTC.

This chain uses TRBV20-1 with TRBJ2-1; either TRBD1 or TRBD2 may fit D (5 bases each). The CDR3 contains 13 residues. With 0 bases removed from V and 9 bases from J, the gap between germline ends came to 12 bases. Germline CDR1 and CDR2: DFQATT and SNEGSKA (reference sequence). CDR3: CSARDQGSVEQFF. CDR3 nucleotide sequence: TGCAGTGCTAGAGATCAGGGTAGCGTTGAGCAGTTCTTC.

This chain links TRBV20-1 with TRBJ1-6, with 10 positions matching TRBD1. V lost 4 bases to trimming and J lost 9 bases; unmatched junction nucleotides: 9. The CDR3 extends over 15 amino acids. Germline V gene sequence: CDR1 DFQATT, CDR2 SNEGSKA (reference sequence). CDR3 sequence reads: CSAIVGDRGSSPLHF. As DNA, the CDR3 is TGCAGTGCTATTGTTGGGGACAGGGGAAGTTCACCCCTCCACTTT.

The rearrangement links TRBV5-1 to TRBJ1-5; weak D call: TRBD1 (5 bases). Germline loops: CDR1 SGHRS, CDR2 YFSETQ. Trimming shortened V by 1 base and J by 9 bases, and 14 bases separated the two germline ends. The CDR3 extends over 14 amino acids. The CDR3: CASSLSPAQGPQHF. Here the CDR3 DNA reads TGCGCCAGCAGCTTGAGTCCCGCGCAGGGGCCCCAGCATTTT.

In this sample, this clonotype turned up once. The chain couples TRBV4-2 to TRBJ2-3, with 7 positions matching TRBD1. The J segment lost 4 bases and the V segment lost 0 bases, leaving 4 bases of the junction unmatched. There are 15 residues in the CDR3. Germline values: CDR1 LGHNA, CDR2 YNFKEQ. The CDR3 sequence is CASSQDQGGSDTQYF. The CDR3 DNA is TGTGCCAGCAGCCAAGATCAAGGGGGCTCAGATACGCAGTATTTT.

This chain links TRBV20-1 with TRBJ2-3; 11 nucleotides agree with TRBD2. Germline CDR1 reads DFQATT; CDR2 reads SNEGSKA (reference sequence). The CDR3 totals 14 residues. V gave up 4 bases and J gave up 6 bases; unmatched junction bases: 6. CDR3 in amino acids: CSANLAGGGDTQYF. The CDR3 DNA sequence: TGCAGTGCTAACCTAGCGGGAGGAGGTGATACGCAGTATTTT.

This chain connects TRBV9 to TRBJ2-4; D possibly matches TRBD1 or TRBD2 (5 bases each). With the DNA end fitting TRBJ2-7 better, the J assignment may be wrong. This CDR3 spans 15 amino acids. Looked up from germline, CDR1 is SGDLS and CDR2 is YYNGEE. The CDR3 region is CASSVDGTKVDEQYF. CDR3 bases: TGTGCCAGCAGCGTAGACGGGACCAAGGTTGACGAGCAGTACTTC.

The J gene is TRBJ1-2, the V gene TRBV29-1; D gene ambiguous. Germline CDR1 is SQVTM and CDR2 is ANQGSEA. This CDR3 spans 11 amino acids. The ends were cut back, 7 bases at V and 0 bases at J, with 6 bases in the middle. The CDR3 spells CSAVTNYGYTF. The CDR3 DNA reads TGCAGCGCTGTAACTAACTATGGCTACACCTTC. Drawing the rest from reference TRBV29-1 and TRBJ1-2, the complete variable domain is SAVISQKPSRDICQRGTSLTIQCQVDSQVTMMFWYRQQPGQSLTLIATANQGSEATYESGFVIDKFPISRPNLTFSTLTVSNMSPEDSSIYLCSAVTNYGYTFGSGTRLTVV.

This clonotype was seen many times. A clone one base away is much larger, so this may be a read error. The chain employs TRBV29-1 and TRBJ2-5; D is unresolved. The CDR3 loop spans 11 amino acids. CDR1 is SQVTM, CDR2 ANQGSEA, per germline. The ends were cut back, 7 bases at V and 4 bases at J, with 10 bases in the middle. CDR3 DNA: TGCAGCGGAAGGGTGGCAGAGACCCAGTACTTC. The encoded protein is CSGRVAETQYF.

This clonotype was counted between two and nine times. The chain recombines TRBV2 with TRBJ2-7; the D is unclear. This CDR3 is 13 amino acids long. Germline CDR1 is SNHLY and CDR2 is FYNNEI. V shed 5 bases and J shed 3 bases, with 11 bases lying between them. Written as DNA, the CDR3 is TGTGCCAGCAGTCCCAACAGTCTCTACGAGCAGTACTTC. Translating gives CASSPNSLYEQYF.

The gene calls are TRBV29-1 and TRBJ1-1; the D gene is possibly TRBD1 (5 bases). Trimming removed 4 bases from V and 4 bases from J, with 10 bases in between. This CDR3 has 12 residues. Germline V gives CDR1 SQVTM, CDR2 ANQGSEA. In DNA form, the CDR3 reads TGCAGCGTTGGCGCAGGGACCACTGAAGCTTTCTTT. This gives the protein CSVGAGTTEAFF.